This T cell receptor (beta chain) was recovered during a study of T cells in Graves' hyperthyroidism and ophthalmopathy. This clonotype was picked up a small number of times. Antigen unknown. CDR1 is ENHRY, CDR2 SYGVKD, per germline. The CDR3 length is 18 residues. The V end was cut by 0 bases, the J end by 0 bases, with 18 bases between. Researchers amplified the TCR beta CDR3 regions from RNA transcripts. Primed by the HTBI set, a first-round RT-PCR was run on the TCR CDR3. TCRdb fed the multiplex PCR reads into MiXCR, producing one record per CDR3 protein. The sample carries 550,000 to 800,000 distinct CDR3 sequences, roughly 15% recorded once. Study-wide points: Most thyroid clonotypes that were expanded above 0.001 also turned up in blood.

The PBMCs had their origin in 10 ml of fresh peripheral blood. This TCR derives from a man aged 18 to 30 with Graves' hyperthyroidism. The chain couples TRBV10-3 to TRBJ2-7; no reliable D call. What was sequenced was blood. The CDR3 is CAISESNFKGNASYEQYF. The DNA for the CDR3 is TGTGCCATCAGTGAGTCGAATTTTAAGGGAAACGCCTCCTACGAGCAGTACTTC.